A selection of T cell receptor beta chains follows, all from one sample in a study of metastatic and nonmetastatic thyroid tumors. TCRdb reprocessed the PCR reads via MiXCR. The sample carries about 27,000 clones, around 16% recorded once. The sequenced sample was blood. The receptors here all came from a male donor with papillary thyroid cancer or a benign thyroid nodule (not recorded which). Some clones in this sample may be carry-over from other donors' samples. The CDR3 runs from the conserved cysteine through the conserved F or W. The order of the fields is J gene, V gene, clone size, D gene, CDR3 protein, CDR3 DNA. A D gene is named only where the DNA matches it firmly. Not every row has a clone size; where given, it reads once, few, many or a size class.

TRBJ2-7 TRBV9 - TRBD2 CASSVARGTRDYEQYF TGTGCCAGCAGCGTAGCTCGCGGGACTAGGGACTACGAGCAGTACTTC
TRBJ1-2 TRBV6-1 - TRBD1 CASSLGGTGGANYGYTF TGTGCCAGCAGTCTAGGCGGGACAGGGGGAGCTAACTATGGCTACACCTTC
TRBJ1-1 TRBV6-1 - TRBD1 CASSATGASEAFF TGTGCCAGCAGTGCGACAGGGGCTTCTGAAGCTTTCTTT
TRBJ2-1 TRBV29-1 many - CSVRHMEQFF TGCAGCGTTCGTCATATGGAGCAGTTCTTC
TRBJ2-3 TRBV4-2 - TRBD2 CASSQETWRGFNTDTQYF TGTGCCAGCAGCCAAGAGACTTGGCGGGGGTTTAACACAGATACGCAGTATTTT
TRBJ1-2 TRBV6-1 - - CASRSGSNKYGFTF TGTGCCAGCAGGTCTGGCAGCAATAAGTATGGCTTCACCTTC
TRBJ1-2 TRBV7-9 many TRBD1 CASSLSGQGTYGYTF TGTGCCAGCAGCTTAAGCGGACAGGGTACCTATGGCTACACCTTC
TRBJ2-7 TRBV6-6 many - CASSYSASASYEQYF TGTGCCAGCAGTTACTCGGCTAGTGCGTCCTACGAGCAGTACTTC
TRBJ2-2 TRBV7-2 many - CASSPWGGPHTGELFF TGTGCCAGCAGCCCCTGGGGGGGGCCGCACACCGGGGAGCTGTTTTTT
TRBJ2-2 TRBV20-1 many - CSARARGDTGELFF TGCAGTGCTAGAGCGAGGGGGGACACCGGGGAGCTGTTTTTT
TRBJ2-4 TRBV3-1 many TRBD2 CASSQTTSGMAKNIQYF TGTGCCAGCAGCCAAACGACTAGCGGGATGGCCAAAAACATTCAGTACTTC
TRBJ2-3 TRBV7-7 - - CASSLGVGKDTQYF TGTGCCAGCAGCTTAGGCGTAGGGAAAGATACGCAGTATTTT
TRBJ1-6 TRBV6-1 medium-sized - CASSLSGQFGSPLHF TGTGCCAGCAGCTTGTCCGGACAGTTTGGTTCACCCCTCCACTTT
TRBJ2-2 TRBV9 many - CASSVNRQGNTGELFF TGTGCCAGCAGCGTAAATCGGCAGGGGAACACCGGGGAGCTGTTTTTT
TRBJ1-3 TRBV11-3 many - CASSLRGTTGNTIYF TGTGCCAGCAGCTTACGCGGGACAACTGGAAACACCATATATTTT
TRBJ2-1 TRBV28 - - CASSFNDQFF TGTGCCAGCAGCTTCAATGATCAGTTCTTC
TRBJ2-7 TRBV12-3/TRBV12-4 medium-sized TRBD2 CASSLTREGSYEQYF TGTGCCAGCAGTTTAACAAGGGAGGGCTCCTACGAGCAGTACTTC
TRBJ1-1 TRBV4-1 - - CASSQSIPGMTEAFF TGCGCCAGCAGCCAATCCATCCCGGGAATGACTGAAGCTTTCTTT
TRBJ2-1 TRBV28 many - CASSQDQGLHEQFF TGTGCCAGCAGCCAGGATCAGGGGTTGCATGAGCAGTTCTTC
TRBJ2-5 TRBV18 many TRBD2 CASSPGFGGRGETQYF TGTGCCAGCTCACCGGGGTTCGGCGGGAGAGGGGAGACCCAGTACTTC
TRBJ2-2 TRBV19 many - CASIIGGGNTGELFF TGTGCCAGTATTATAGGAGGCGGTAACACCGGGGAGCTGTTTTTT
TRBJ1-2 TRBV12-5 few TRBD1 CASGKPTGDGHNF TGTGCTAGTGGTAAACCCACAGGGGATGGCCACAACTTC
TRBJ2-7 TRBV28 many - CASVGAGPSYEQYF TGTGCCAGCGTCGGGGCAGGGCCTTCCTACGAGCAGTACTTC
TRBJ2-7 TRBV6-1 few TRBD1 CASSDPIVRGNCEQYF TGTGCCAGCAGTGACCCCATAGTCAGGGGGAACTGCGAGCAGTACTTC
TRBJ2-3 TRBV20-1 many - CSARRSPSDTQYF TGCAGTGCTAGACGTAGTCCTTCAGATACGCAGTATTTT
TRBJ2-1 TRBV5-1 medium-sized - CASSLVPRPSYNEQFF TGCGCCAGCAGCTTGGTCCCGCGACCCTCCTACAATGAGCAGTTCTTC
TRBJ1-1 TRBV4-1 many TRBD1 CASSHPGRDRRTEAFF TGCGCCAGCAGCCACCCGGGAAGGGACAGGCGCACTGAAGCTTTCTTT
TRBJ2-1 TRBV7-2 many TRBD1 CASSVDRGVDEQFF TGTGCCAGCAGCGTAGACAGGGGTGTGGATGAGCAGTTCTTC
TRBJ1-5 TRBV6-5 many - CASSYGDSNQPQHF TGTGCCAGCAGTTACGGGGATAGCAATCAGCCCCAGCATTTT
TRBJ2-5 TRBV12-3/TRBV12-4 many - CASSPSETQYF TGTGCCAGCAGCCCTTCAGAGACCCAGTACTTC
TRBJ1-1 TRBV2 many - CASSEETKAFF TGTGCCAGCAGTGAAGAGACTAAAGCTTTCTTT
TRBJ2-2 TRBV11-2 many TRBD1 CASSSPGQGITGELFF TGTGCCAGCAGCTCACCGGGACAGGGAATCACCGGGGAGCTGTTTTTT
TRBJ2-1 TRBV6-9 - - CASSLSDEQFF TGTGCCAGCAGTTTGTCGGATGAGCAGTTCTTC
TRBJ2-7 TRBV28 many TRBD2 CASLAGPVTYEQYF TGTGCCAGCCTAGCGGGGCCCGTTACCTACGAGCAGTACTTC
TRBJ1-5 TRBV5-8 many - CASALDFSPQHF TGTGCCAGCGCTCTAGATTTTTCGCCCCAGCATTTT
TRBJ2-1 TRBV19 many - CASSTHNEQFF TGTGCCAGTAGTACACACAATGAGCAGTTCTTC
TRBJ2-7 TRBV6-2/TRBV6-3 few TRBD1 CASSYSGTGGGEQYF TGTGCCAGCAGTTACTCCGGGACAGGGGGCGGCGAGCAGTACTTC
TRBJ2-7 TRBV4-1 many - CASSLLVGGPYEQYF TGCGCCAGCAGCCTCCTAGTGGGGGGCCCCTACGAGCAGTACTTC
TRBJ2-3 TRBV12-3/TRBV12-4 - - CASSSRRVRFLSTDTQYF TGTGCCAGCAGCTCCCGGCGGGTGAGGTTCTTGAGCACAGATACGCAGTATTTT
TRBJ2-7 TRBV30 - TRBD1 CAWFQGQSMEQHF TGTGCCTGGTTCCAGGGACAGTCTATGGAGCAGCACTTC
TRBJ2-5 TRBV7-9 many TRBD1 CASSPRQGAQEETQYF TGTGCCAGCAGCCCCAGACAGGGGGCGCAGGAAGAGACCCAGTACTTC
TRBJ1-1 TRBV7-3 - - CASSPLGGGTEAFF TGTGCCAGCAGCCCCCTGGGAGGGGGCACTGAAGCTTTCTTT
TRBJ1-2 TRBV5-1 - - CASSSTWGASNYGYTF TGCGCCAGCAGCTCAACATGGGGGGCTTCAAACTATGGCTACACCTTC
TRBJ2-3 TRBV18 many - CASSPPIGQSTDTQYF TGTGCCAGCTCACCACCGATAGGACAGAGCACAGATACGCAGTATTTT
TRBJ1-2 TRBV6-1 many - CASADRSGYTF TGTGCCAGCGCCGACAGGTCTGGCTACACCTTC
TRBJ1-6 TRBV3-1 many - CASSQDYRVRSPLHF TGTGCCAGCAGCCAGGATTACAGGGTGCGGTCACCCCTCCACTTT
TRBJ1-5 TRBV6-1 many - CASSEGGVRFRQGSNQPQHF TGTGCCAGCAGTGAAGGAGGGGTAAGATTTCGTCAAGGTAGCAATCAGCCCCAGCATTTT
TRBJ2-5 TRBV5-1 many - CASSRGAPQYQETQYF TGCGCCAGCAGCCGGGGGGCCCCTCAGTACCAAGAGACCCAGTACTTC
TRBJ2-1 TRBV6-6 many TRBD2 CASSYEGLPNEQFF TGTGCCAGCAGTTACGAGGGACTACCCAATGAGCAGTTCTTC
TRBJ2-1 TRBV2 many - CASKDSIGNEQFF TGTGCCAGCAAGGACAGCATCGGCAATGAGCAGTTCTTC
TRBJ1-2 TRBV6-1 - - CASMFGTWSSGYTF TGTGCCAGCATGTTCGGGACATGGTCATCTGGCTACACCTTC
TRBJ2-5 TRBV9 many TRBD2 CASSVVAGGPWETQYF TGTGCCAGCAGCGTAGTAGCGGGAGGCCCTTGGGAGACCCAGTACTTC